The sequence of this T cell receptor beta chain was determined in a study of cytomegalovirus exposure and HLA in healthy donors. Study conclusions and caveats: Exclusion applied to some V segments, including TRBV6-2 and TRBV6-3, as they were indistinguishable. A later analysis, which compared TCR beta chains of equal frequency, found the HLA-associated ones more clonally expanded. In a later analysis, a genetic analysis reported fewer productive-TCR N-insertions in an Asian-associated ancestry cluster than the cohort average.

On this clone: The antigen remains unidentified.

The CDR3 is 15 amino acids. Germline loops: CDR1 LNHDA, CDR2 SQIVND (reference sequence). Trimming took 3 bases from V and 12 from J; bases not matched to a gene: 8. It was with 60 Vbeta and 13 Jbeta primers that the PCR ran. Profiled with immunoSEQ multiplex PCR; TCRdb holds only in-frame clones, not every one. The table has under 130,000 clones, around 75% seen once. The chain links TRBV19 to TRBJ2-1; 13 nucleotides align to TRBD2. Material: PBMCs. The origin of this receptor is a man aged 25 to 45 in good health and CMV-seronegative. The CDR3 region has the DNA TGTGCCAGTAGTATCGGACTAGCGGGAGCTTATCGGCAGTTCTTC. Amino acid sequence: CASSIGLAGAYRQFF. Full variable domain (rest looked up from reference TRBV19 and TRBJ2-1): DGGITQSPKYLFRKEGQNVTLSCEQNLNHDAMYWYRQDPGQGLRLIYYSQIVNDFQKGDIAEGYSVSREKKESFPLTVTSAQKNPTAFYLCASSIGLAGAYRQFFGPGTRLTVL.